What follows are 14 T cell receptor beta chains derived from one specimen sequenced in a study of blood T cell dynamics during melanoma immunotherapy (dated by TCRdb to about 2020). The method was the immunoSEQ multiplex PCR assay. TCRdb limited this immuneACCESS table to in-frame rearrangements with V and J called. A share of clones is missing; checked studies link under half to unresolved V genes, and the rest is unexplained. Counted in this sample were tens of thousands of clones; 87% of them appeared once. The ten largest account for roughly 4.9% of the sample. The time point label, read with the paper, signifies: pre-treatment baseline. The specimen was blood, collected from a patient treated with checkpoint blockade. Source of these receptors: a human donor with melanoma.

The chain is built from TRBV25-1 and TRBJ2-7; D not resolved. The CDR3 contains 12 residues. Trimming removed 3 bases at V and 5 bases at J, with 8 bases between. Germline assignment: CDR1 MGHDK and CDR2 SYGVNS. The CDR3 here is CASSEVRHEQYF. The CDR3 coding sequence is TGTGCCAGCAGTGAGGTTAGGCACGAGCAGTACTTC.

With regard to this clone: The same CDR3 also results from other DNA sequences found in this sample. The chain joins TRBV5-4 to TRBJ1-1; 9 positions match TRBD1. V trimming: 3 bases; J trimming: 3 bases; junction bases outside the gene matches: 3. There are 14 residues in the CDR3. CDR1 and CDR2 (germline): SGHNT, YYREEE (reference sequence). CDR3 region: CASSWGQGDTEAFF. The CDR3 nucleotides read TGTGCCAGCAGCTGGGGACAGGGCGACACTGAAGCTTTCTTT.

The chain couples TRBV5-6 to TRBJ2-2; the D gene could be TRBD1 or TRBD2 (5 bases each). Trimming stripped 0 bases from V and 7 bases from J, with 10 bases between. This CDR3 spans 14 amino acids. Looked up from germline, CDR1 is SGHDT and CDR2 is YYEEEE. The CDR3 is CASSLGGAVGELFF. For the CDR3, the DNA is TGTGCCAGCAGCTTGGGAGGGGCGGTCGGGGAGCTGTTTTTT.

The chain recombines TRBV28 with TRBJ1-2; 12 bases line up with TRBD1. Germline V lookup: CDR1 MDHEN, CDR2 SYDVKM. This CDR3 comprises 14 residues. With 8 bases clipped from V and 9 bases from J, the junction kept 10 bases outside the gene matches. CDR3: CASFGYGTGGRYTF. The CDR3 DNA sequence: TGTGCCAGCTTCGGGTATGGGACAGGGGGCCGCTACACCTTC.

This chain links TRBV14 with TRBJ1-1; a possible D gene is TRBD1 (6 bases). V gave up 1 base and J gave up 3 bases, with 15 bases separating them. The CDR3 is 16 residues long. Germline CDR1 is SGHDN and CDR2 is FVKESK. CDR3 sequence: CASSQAARAGDTEAFF. CDR3 sequence (DNA): TGTGCCAGCAGCCAAGCGGCCAGGGCAGGGGACACTGAAGCTTTCTTT.

The chain links TRBV10-2 to TRBJ2-7; the match to TRBD2 covers 8 bases. This CDR3 has 14 amino acids. The V gene's germline CDR1 is WSHSY and CDR2 SAAADI. Losses at the gene ends were 0 bases for V and 5 bases for J; bases not matched to a gene: 3. DNA for the CDR3: TGCGCCAGCAGTGAGTCCGGGGGGGGGAACGAGCAGTACTTC. Residues: CASSESGGGNEQYF.

The chain recombines TRBV28 with TRBJ2-7, with 7 bases matching TRBD2. Germline V gene data show CDR1 as MDHEN and CDR2 as SYDVKM. After removal of 2 bases from V and 7 bases from J, the junction contained 17 bases not matched to a gene. The CDR3 runs to 17 residues. CDR3 sequence (DNA): TGTGCCAGCAGTTTAGAGCCTAGACTAGCACGGCCGCGGGAGCAGTACTTC. This gives the protein CASSLEPRLARPREQYF.

The rearrangement links TRBV6-6 to TRBJ2-2, with TRBD2 identical over 7 bases. Germline lookup yields CDR1 MNHNY and CDR2 SVGAGI (reference sequence). The CDR3 is 14 residues long. The J segment lost 6 bases and the V segment lost 2 bases, leaving 3 bases of the junction unmatched. DNA for the CDR3: TGTGCCAGCAGTTACGTTCGGGGGGCCGGGGAGCTGTTTTTT. Translating it yields CASSYVRGAGELFF.

This clone has a handful of counts. This chain uses TRBV7-9 with TRBJ1-5; D unresolved. Germline-derived CDR1 and CDR2 are SEHNR and FQNEAQ (reference sequence). Trimming shortened V by 3 bases and J by 7 bases, and 7 bases separated the two germline ends. This CDR3 contains 12 residues. The CDR3 nucleotides read TGTGCCAGCAGCTTGGGAGGACAGCCCCAGCATTTT. This translates into CASSLGGQPQHF.

This clone was observed a single time. The chain employs TRBV7-7 and TRBJ2-3, with D perhaps matching TRBD2 (6 bases). Germline V lookup: CDR1 SSHAT, CDR2 FNYEAQ (reference sequence). This CDR3 has 15 amino acids. V was clipped by 5 bases and J by 4 bases, with 16 bases between them. DNA for the CDR3: TGTGCCAGCAGCCCCCTGGGGGGAGGTGCAGATACGCAGTATTTT. It translates to CASSPLGGGADTQYF.

The chain carries TRBV11-1 and TRBJ2-7; D is ambiguous. The CDR3 is 16 amino acids. CDR1 and CDR2 (germline): SGHAT, FQDESV (reference sequence). Trimming cost V 1 base and J 4 bases, with 17 bases left between them. The CDR3 DNA sequence: TGTGCCAGCAGCTTAGGCTTCGGACCGCTATTTTACGAGCAGTACTTC. Amino acids: CASSLGFGPLFYEQYF.

The chain has TRBV28 and TRBJ1-3; D is undetermined. This CDR3 has 13 residues. CDR1 and CDR2 from the germline V gene are MDHEN and SYDVKM. V gave up 1 base and J gave up 4 bases, with 5 bases separating them. The CDR3 bases are TGTGCCAGCAGTTTATTATACGGAAACACCATATATTTT. This encodes CASSLLYGNTIYF.

By share, this clone counts as large. The chain joins TRBV7-8 to TRBJ2-7, with 7 bases matching TRBD1. This CDR3 region has 13 residues. The germline V gene encodes CDR1 SGHVS and CDR2 FQNEAQ. Germline trimming cut 5 bases from V and 4 bases from J; bases unmatched to any gene: 5. The CDR3 loop is CASSVGQAYEQYF. The CDR3 DNA reads TGTGCCAGCAGCGTCGGACAGGCTTACGAGCAGTACTTC.

This rearrangement joins TRBV5-6 to TRBJ2-3; 7 bases agree with TRBD2. Trimming cost V 2 bases and J 0 bases; bases outside gene matches: 3. The CDR3 is made up of 15 amino acids. In germline, CDR1 is SGHDT, CDR2 YYEEEE. The CDR3 DNA is TGTGCCAGCAGCTTAACTAGCGAGAGCACAGATACGCAGTATTTT. Encoded protein: CASSLTSESTDTQYF.